This T cell receptor (beta chain) was recorded in a study of T cell responses to AZD1222 COVID-19 vaccine. Study-wide results and limits: Sampled repertoires all dated from after the peak T cell response. The donors showed a predominance of white British ancestry and of females, with possible underestimation of clonal diversity. Reportedly, nearly half the spike-specific TCRs target unmutated variant regions.

Profiling relied on immunoSEQ multiplex PCR, and the TCRdb table lists in-frame clones only, not all of them. Of about 150,000 clones in the sample, 80% to 90% were seen once. There are 10 residues in the CDR3. The ends were cut back, 6 bases at V and 4 bases at J, with 4 bases in the middle. CDR1 and CDR2 (germline): MNHEY, SVGAGI. In regard to this clone: Its specificity is unknown.

This TCR was recovered from an adult who had recovered from COVID-19. The rearrangement links TRBV6-5 to TRBJ2-7, with D uncertain. This specimen consisted of peripheral blood, obtained after recovery from COVID-19. CDR3 protein: CASRDYEQYF. CDR3 bases: TGTGCCAGCAGGGATTACGAGCAGTACTTC.